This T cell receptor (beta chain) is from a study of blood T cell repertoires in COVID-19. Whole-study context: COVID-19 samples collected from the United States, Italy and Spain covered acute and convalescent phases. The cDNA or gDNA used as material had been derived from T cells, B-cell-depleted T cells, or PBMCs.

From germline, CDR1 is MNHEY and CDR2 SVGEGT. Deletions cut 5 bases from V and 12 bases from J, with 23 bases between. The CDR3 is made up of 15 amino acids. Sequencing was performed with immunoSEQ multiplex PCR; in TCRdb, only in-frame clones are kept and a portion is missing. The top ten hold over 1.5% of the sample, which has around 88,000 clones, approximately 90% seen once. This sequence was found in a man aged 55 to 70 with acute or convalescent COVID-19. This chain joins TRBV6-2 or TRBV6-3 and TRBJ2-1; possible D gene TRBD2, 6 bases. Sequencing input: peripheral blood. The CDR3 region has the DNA TGTGCCAGCAGTACCCGGGACTTTAAACCAGATGGGCAGTTCTTC. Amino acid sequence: CASSTRDFKPDGQFF.